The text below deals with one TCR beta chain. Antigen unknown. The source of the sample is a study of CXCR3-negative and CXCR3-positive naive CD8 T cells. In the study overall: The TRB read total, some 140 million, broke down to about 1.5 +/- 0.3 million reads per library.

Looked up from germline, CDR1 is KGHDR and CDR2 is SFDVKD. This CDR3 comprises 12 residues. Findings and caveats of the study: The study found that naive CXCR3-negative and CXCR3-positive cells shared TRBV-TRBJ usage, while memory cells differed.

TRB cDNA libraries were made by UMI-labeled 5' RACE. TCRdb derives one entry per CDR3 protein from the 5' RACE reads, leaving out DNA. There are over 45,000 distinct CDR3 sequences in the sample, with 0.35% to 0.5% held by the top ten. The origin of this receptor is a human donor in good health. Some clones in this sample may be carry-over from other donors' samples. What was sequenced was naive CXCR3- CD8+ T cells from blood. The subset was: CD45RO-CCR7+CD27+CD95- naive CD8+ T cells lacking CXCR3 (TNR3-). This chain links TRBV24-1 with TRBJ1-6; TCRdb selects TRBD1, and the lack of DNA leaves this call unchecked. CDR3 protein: CATSEGLSPLHF.